The present entry profiles one T cell receptor (beta chain) with its context. The target antigen is unknown. Only in-frame clones appear in the TCRdb table, and some are missing; sequencing was by immunoSEQ multiplex PCR. This table has under 75,000 clones, 90% to 95% appearing once. The source of the sample is a study of T cells after posttransplantation cyclophosphamide. Points from the study as a whole: Blood and skin or GI T cell repertoires showed limited TRB overlap.

Trimming cost V 4 bases and J 9 bases, with 19 bases left between them. CDR1 is MGHRA, CDR2 YSYEKL, per germline. This CDR3 has 15 residues. The chain uses TRBV4-1 and TRBJ2-1, with D perhaps matching TRBD2 (5 bases). This TCR was sampled from a woman aged 25 to 45 in good health and a related stem cell transplant donor. Material: PBMCs. The CDR3: CASSPPGRRTSEQFF. CDR3 nucleotides: TGCGCCAGCAGCCCCCCCGGGCGGAGAACTAGTGAGCAGTTCTTC.